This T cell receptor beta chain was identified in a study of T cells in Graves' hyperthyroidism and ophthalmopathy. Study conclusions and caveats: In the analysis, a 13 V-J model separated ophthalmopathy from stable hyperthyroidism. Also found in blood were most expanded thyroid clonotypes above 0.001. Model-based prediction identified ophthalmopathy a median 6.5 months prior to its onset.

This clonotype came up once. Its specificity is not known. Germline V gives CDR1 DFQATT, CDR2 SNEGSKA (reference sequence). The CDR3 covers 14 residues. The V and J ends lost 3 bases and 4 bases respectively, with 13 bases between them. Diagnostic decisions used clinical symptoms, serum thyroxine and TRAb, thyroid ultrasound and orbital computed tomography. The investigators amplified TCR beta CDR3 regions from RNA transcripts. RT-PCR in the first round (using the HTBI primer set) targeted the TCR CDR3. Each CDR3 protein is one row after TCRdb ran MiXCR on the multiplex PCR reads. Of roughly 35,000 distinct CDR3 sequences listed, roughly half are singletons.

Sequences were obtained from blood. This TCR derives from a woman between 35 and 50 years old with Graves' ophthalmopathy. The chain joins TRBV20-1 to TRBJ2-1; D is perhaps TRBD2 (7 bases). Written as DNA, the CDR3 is TGCAGTGCTAGTGGGGGAGGGGGTTACAATGAGCAGTTCTTC. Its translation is CSASGGGGYNEQFF.